The entry that follows covers one T cell receptor beta chain sequence. This table comes from immunoSEQ multiplex PCR, and its TCRdb copy is limited to in-frame clones, with some not included. The table shows about 120,000 clones, with around 87% occurring only once. The J segment lost 8 bases and the V segment lost 3 bases, leaving 12 bases of the junction unmatched. The germline CDR1 and CDR2 sequences are SGHRS and YFSETQ. CDR3 length: 15 residues. These data originate in a study of blood T cell repertoires in COVID-19. As for the study in general: Donors in the United States, Italy and Spain gave samples during acute or convalescent COVID-19. T cells, B-cell-depleted T cells, or PBMCs supplied cDNA or gDNA.

Material for sequencing was peripheral blood. The chain links TRBV5-1 to TRBJ1-2, with 8 positions matching TRBD1. The sequence derives from a woman between 65 and 79 years old with acute or convalescent COVID-19. CDR3 in DNA: TGCGCCAGCAGCTCCCAGGGGGCGTCCCCCCGAGGCTACACCTTC. Translated: CASSSQGASPRGYTF. Together with reference TRBV5-1 and TRBJ1-2, the CDR3 gives the full variable domain: KAGVTQTPRYLIKTRGQQVTLSCSPISGHRSVSWYQQTPGQGLQFLFEYFSETQRNKGNFPGRFSGRQFSNSRSEMNVSTLELGDSALYLCASSSQGASPRGYTFGSGTRLTVV.